A selection of T cell receptor beta chains follows, all from one sample in a study of OX40 agonist ivuxolimab in advanced cancers. Libraries were prepared by immunoSEQ multiplex PCR; TCRdb keeps only in-frame clonotypes and omits some of them. This table holds several thousand clones, roughly 73% found once. The material was CD4+ or CD8+ T cells sorted from blood, obtained in a trial of the OX40 agonist ivuxolimab. Receptors were obtained from an adult with an advanced solid tumor such as melanoma, head and neck, liver or kidney cancer. The CDR3 runs from the conserved cysteine through the conserved F or W. D genes are given only for firm matches. For some rows the clone size is stated as once, few or many, or as a class when expanded; others skip it.

d_call j_call clone_size v_call cdr3_nt cdr3_aa
TRBD1 TRBJ2-1 - TRBV4-1 TGCGCCAGCAGCCAAGATGGACAGGGCGAGCAGTTCTTC CASSQDGQGEQFF
- TRBJ1-3 - TRBV27 TGTGCCAGCAGTTTATTCGCCGGCTCTGGAAACACCATATATTTT CASSLFAGSGNTIYF
- TRBJ1-5 - TRBV4-1 TGCGCCAGCAGCCAGGCCCCGGGGGGCGGCAATCAGCCCCAGCATTTT CASSQAPGGGNQPQHF
- TRBJ1-2 - TRBV28 TGTGCCAGCAGTTTAGTTGGGGTTTATGGCTACACCTTC CASSLVGVYGYTF
- TRBJ1-3 - TRBV2 TGTGCCCTCGAAGGGACCGAGGTGAACACCATATATTTT CALEGTEVNTIYF
TRBD1 TRBJ2-4 - TRBV19 TGTGCCAGTAGTCCCTGGACAGGCCTAAGGAACATTCAGTACTTC CASSPWTGLRNIQYF
- TRBJ2-1 - TRBV13 TGTGCCAGCAGCCAGATTGGGAATGAGCAGTTCTTC CASSQIGNEQFF
TRBD2 TRBJ2-5 - TRBV7-3 TGTGCCAGCAGCGCGAGCGGGAGGGGAAGAGAGACCCAGTACTTC CASSASGRGRETQYF
- TRBJ2-2 - TRBV7-9 TGTGCCAGCAGCCCGATGGGGGCCGGGGAGCTGTTTTTT CASSPMGAGELFF
- TRBJ2-7 once TRBV7-9 TGTGCCAGCAGTTTTCGGGCCGCTAATAACGAGCAGTACTTC CASSFRAANNEQYF
- TRBJ2-3 - TRBV9 TGTGCCAGCAGCGCACTCCTAGATACGCAGTATTTT CASSALLDTQYF
- TRBJ2-1 - TRBV10-3 TGTGCCATCAGTGACCCGGCCCGGGTCGCCTACAATGAGCAGTTCTTC CAISDPARVAYNEQFF
TRBD2 TRBJ2-5 - TRBV27 TGTGCCAGCAGTTTAGATACTAGCGGCGGCGGGGAGACCCAGTACTTC CASSLDTSGGGETQYF
TRBD1 TRBJ1-2 few TRBV7-9 TGTGCCAGCAGCTTAGCTTTACAGGGGGCGGTCTATGGCTACACCTTC CASSLALQGAVYGYTF
TRBD1 TRBJ2-5 once TRBV11-2 TGTGCCAGCAGCTTAGTGGCAGGGGGCCAGGAGACCCAGTACTTC CASSLVAGGQETQYF
TRBD1 TRBJ1-4 once TRBV7-2 TGTGCCAGCAGCTCCGGACAGGGCCCGAGGGAAAAACTGTTTTTT CASSSGQGPREKLFF
- TRBJ1-1 - TRBV5-5 TGTGCCAGCAGCTTGGTTCCGGCTGAAGCTTTCTTT CASSLVPAEAFF
- TRBJ1-1 once TRBV13 TGTGCCAGCAGAGTAGCGAGGGGCACTGAAGCTTTCTTT CASRVARGTEAFF
- TRBJ2-5 few TRBV7-2 TGTGCCACCACTACCACCTCCACCGGTGGGGAGACCCAGTACTTC CATTTTSTGGETQYF
- TRBJ2-3 - TRBV4-1 TGCGCCAGCAGCCAAGAAGAGCGAGGGGGGGCAGATACGCAGTATTTT CASSQEERGGADTQYF
- TRBJ1-2 - TRBV30 TGTGCCTGGAGTGAAGTGGGGGCCTATGGCTACACCTTC CAWSEVGAYGYTF
TRBD1 TRBJ1-2 - TRBV7-9 TGTGCCAGCAGCTTAGATCAGGGGGCAAGCTATGGCTACACCTTC CASSLDQGASYGYTF
TRBD1 TRBJ1-5 - TRBV7-8 TGTGCCAGCAGCTTATCAGGGGGCGTCTTGGGTGGGTTGGAGGACCAGCCCCAGCATTTT CASSLSGGVLGGLEDQPQHF
TRBD2 TRBJ2-1 - TRBV28 TGTGCCAGCAGTTTAGGGGGGGCCCGGGGACTAGCGGGTGATGAGCAGTTCTTC CASSLGGARGLAGDEQFF
TRBD2 TRBJ2-3 - TRBV6-1 TGTGCCAGCAGTGAAAATCCAGCGGGGACTAGCACAGATACGCAGTATTTT CASSENPAGTSTDTQYF
TRBD1 TRBJ2-3 once TRBV19 TGTGCCAGTAGTATTGGGACAGAAACAGATACGCAGTATTTT CASSIGTETDTQYF